The 31 T cell receptor beta chains in this list originate from one sample, sequenced in a study of a mutant IDH1 vaccine in newly diagnosed glioma. As for time point: week 5, during vaccination. It was 300 ug of mutant IDH1 20-mer peptide that made up each vaccine dose, given with topical imiquimod. The protocol was immunoSEQ multiplex PCR, while the TCRdb copy is restricted to in-frame clones and leaves out a portion. This table holds more than 10,000 clones, around 86% found once. These receptors' targets are unknown. Material: PBMCs, obtained from a glioma patient whose treatment included an IDH1 peptide vaccine. Receptors originate from a woman aged 40 to 50 with glioma. Some clones in this sample may be carry-over from other donors' samples.

The chain joins TRBV6-5 to TRBJ2-4; D gene unclear. The germline V gene encodes CDR1 MNHEY and CDR2 SVGAGI. This CDR3 is built from 15 residues. V gave up 5 bases and J gave up 0 bases, with 11 bases separating them. CDR3 sequence reads: CASSVGLLAKNIQYF. CDR3 DNA sequence: TGTGCCAGCAGTGTAGGTTTACTAGCCAAAAACATTCAGTACTTC.

The rearrangement links TRBV30 to TRBJ1-2, with 8 nucleotides matching TRBD1. The CDR3 runs to 15 residues. Germline CDR1 reads GTSNPN; CDR2 reads SVGIG (reference sequence). Unmatched junction bases numbered 14, after V lost 4 bases and J lost 7 bases. This CDR3 is CAWTRPGQEWSGYTF. The CDR3 DNA sequence: TGTGCCTGGACCCGTCCGGGACAGGAGTGGAGTGGCTACACCTTC.

This clone was observed once. The chain has TRBV7-8 and TRBJ1-1, with D possibly matching TRBD1 (6 bases). Trimming removed 1 base from V and 0 bases from J, with 12 bases in between. CDR1 is SGHVS, CDR2 FQNEAQ, per germline. CDR3 size: 16 residues. In DNA form, the CDR3 reads TGTGCCAGCAGCTTAGAGCGGGCAGGGGTGAACACTGAAGCTTTCTTT. Its translation: CASSLERAGVNTEAFF.

The chain joins TRBV5-6 to TRBJ2-7; D is perhaps TRBD1 (6 bases). This CDR3 comprises 13 residues. Trimming took off 2 bases at V and 5 bases at J, with 11 bases between the two ends. Germline CDR1 reads SGHDT; CDR2 reads YYEEEE. CDR3 nucleotides: TGTGCCAGCAGCTTCATGGGGGCCCACGAGCAGTACTTC. This gives the protein CASSFMGAHEQYF.

The chain uses TRBV15 and TRBJ2-5; 13 bases agree with TRBD2. Germline loops: CDR1 LNHNV, CDR2 YYDKDF (reference sequence). With V trimmed by 0 bases and J by 5 bases, 6 bases remained unmatched. CDR3 length: 17 amino acids. The CDR3 is CATSRDRGLAGVETQYF. DNA of the CDR3: TGTGCCACCAGCAGAGATCGAGGACTAGCGGGAGTGGAGACCCAGTACTTC.

The chain is built from TRBV6-1 and TRBJ1-1; D may be TRBD1 (6 bases). CDR1 and CDR2 (germline): MNHNS, SASEGT. This CDR3 has 15 residues. Trimming removed 1 base from V and 1 base from J, with 10 bases in between. In DNA, the CDR3 is TGTGCCAGCAGTGAAGATCCGGGGGCGAACACTGAAGCTTTCTTT. It specifies CASSEDPGANTEAFF.

The gene calls are TRBV1 and TRBJ2-1; TRBD2, the table's D call, was not compared with the DNA. TRBV1 is a pseudogene locus. This CDR3 region has 18 residues. The chain's CDR3 is CTSSQERSPEGAYNEQFF. The CDR3 bases are TGCACCAGCAGCCAAGAAAGGTCACCAGAGGGCGCCTACAATGAGCAGTTCTTC.

This clone was detected a few times. At one boundary the junction diverges from the germline segment, which might be a read error. The chain employs TRBV10-3 and TRBJ1-2, with 11 bases that match TRBD1. The CDR3 loop spans 14 amino acids. CDR1 is ENHRY, CDR2 SYGVKD, per germline. CDR3 in amino acids: CASSGQGAHYGYTF. In DNA, the CDR3 is TGTGCCAGCAGTGGACAGGGGGCTCACTATGGCTACACCTTC.

The CDR3 nucleotides read TGTGCCAGCAGCACGACCGGCCAGGGGGAGCTGTTTTTT. Translating it yields CASSTTGQGELFF. The rearrangement uses TRBV13 and TRBJ2-2; unclear D gene. Trimming removed 5 bases at V and 8 bases at J, with 12 bases between. This CDR3 region has 13 residues. Germline assignment: CDR1 PRHDT and CDR2 FYEKMQ (reference sequence).

This clone was recorded once. CDR3 protein: CASSARDSYNSPLHF. The CDR3 DNA is TGTGCCAGCAGTGCCCGGGACTCCTATAATTCACCCCTCCACTTT. The chain links TRBV6-4 to TRBJ1-6; D call uncertain. The CDR3 spans 15 residues. Germline V gives CDR1 MRHNA, CDR2 SNTAGT. The ends were cut back, 4 bases at V and 0 bases at J, with 7 bases in the middle.

The chain couples TRBV6-5 to TRBJ1-2; 7 bases align to TRBD1. The CDR3 is 13 residues long. V was clipped by 6 bases and J by 5 bases; unmatched bases: 6. CDR1 and CDR2 from the germline V gene are MNHEY and SVGAGI. In DNA form, the CDR3 reads TGTGCCAGCAGCGTGGGACAGTTTTATGGCTACACCTTC. Translation gives CASSVGQFYGYTF.

This chain connects TRBV6-4 to TRBJ1-1; no reliable D call. The CDR3 covers 13 residues. V shed 5 bases and J shed 1 base, with 8 bases lying between them. Germline V gene sequence: CDR1 MRHNA, CDR2 SNTAGT. The CDR3 protein is CASSSRGNTEAFF. The CDR3 DNA reads as TGTGCCAGCAGTTCTCGGGGGAACACTGAAGCTTTCTTT.

For the CDR3, the DNA is TGTGCCAGTTCTCAGGGGGCGTACGAGCAGTACTTC. Encoded protein: CASSQGAYEQYF. The chain joins TRBV7-2 to TRBJ2-7; TRBD1 matches at 8 bases. Germline trimming cut 9 bases from V and 4 bases from J; bases unmatched to any gene: 5. This CDR3 is 12 amino acids long. From germline, CDR1 is SGHTA and CDR2 FQGNSA.

This chain joins TRBV2 and TRBJ2-2, with D possibly being TRBD2 (6 bases). Germline V gene data show CDR1 as SNHLY and CDR2 as FYNNEI. V was clipped by 6 bases and J by 1 base, with 9 bases between them. This CDR3 has 14 residues. The CDR3 DNA sequence: TGTGCCAGCAGCGGGGGTCGGAACACCGGGGAGCTGTTTTTT. Its translation: CASSGGRNTGELFF. The full variable domain, its missing parts supplied by reference TRBV2 and TRBJ2-2, is EPEVTQTPSHQVTQMGQEVILRCVPISNHLYFYWYRQILGQKVEFLVSFYNNEISEKSEIFDDQFSVERPDGSNFTLKIRSTKLEDSAMYFCASSGGRNTGELFFGEGSRLTVL.

The rearrangement uses TRBV5-1 and TRBJ2-3, with 8 positions matching TRBD2. The CDR3 totals 14 residues. Germline V gene data show CDR1 as SGHRS and CDR2 as YFSETQ. V lost 5 bases to trimming and J lost 1 base; unmatched junction nucleotides: 3. The CDR3 nucleotides are TGCGCCAGCAGGGTGACTAGCGGCACAGATACGCAGTATTTT. Translating it yields CASRVTSGTDTQYF.

The V and J genes are TRBV27 and TRBJ1-2; D possibly corresponds to TRBD1 (5 bases). Germline loops: CDR1 MNHEY, CDR2 SMNVEV (reference sequence). CDR3 length: 15 residues. V was clipped by 5 bases and J by 6 bases, with 19 bases between them. The CDR3 loop reads CASSPLPGGGHGYTF. The CDR3 nucleotides are TGTGCCAGCAGTCCGCTGCCCGGGGGTGGGCATGGCTACACCTTC.

The CDR3, as DNA: TGTGCCAGCAGTTTAACGTCAGGGGGCGGAACTGAAGCTTTCTTT. It yields the protein CASSLTSGGGTEAFF. The chain employs TRBV27 and TRBJ1-1; 8 bases agree with TRBD1. The length of the CDR3 is 15 residues. Germline assignment: CDR1 MNHEY and CDR2 SMNVEV (reference sequence). Trimming removed 2 bases from V and 5 bases from J; junction bases left unmatched: 7.

The chain uses TRBV7-2 and TRBJ2-2; 8 nucleotides match TRBD2. V dropped 5 bases and J dropped 5; count of bases not matched to a gene: 7. The germline CDR1 and CDR2 sequences are SGHTA and FQGNSA. CDR3 length: 15 residues. The CDR3 region is CASSPRGGNTGELFF. The CDR3 bases are TGTGCCAGCAGCCCCCGGGGGGGAAATACCGGGGAGCTGTTTTTT.

This chain uses TRBV6-1 with TRBJ2-1; 7 bases are shared with TRBD2. This CDR3 is 14 amino acids long. Germline-derived CDR1 and CDR2 are MNHNS and SASEGT. V was pared by 5 bases and J by 7 bases, with 8 bases of the junction left unmatched. CDR3 residues: CASSPRRGKNEQFF. As DNA, the CDR3 is TGTGCCAGCAGTCCTCGGCGGGGGAAGAATGAGCAGTTCTTC.

This clone has just one count. CDR3 sequence reads: CASSEQRGRNEQFF. The DNA of the CDR3 is TGCGCCAGCAGTGAGCAGCGGGGCCGCAATGAGCAGTTCTTC. The V gene is TRBV10-1, the J gene TRBJ2-1; TRBD2 agrees at 7 bases. J lost 6 bases, V lost 2 bases, and 4 bases had no gene match. The CDR3 is made up of 14 amino acids. Germline V gives CDR1 WNHNN, CDR2 SYGVQD (reference sequence).

This clone showed up just once. As DNA, the CDR3 is TGCAGCGTCAGACAGGATAGGGCTGGAAACACCATATATTTT. Its protein is CSVRQDRAGNTIYF. The chain links TRBV29-1 to TRBJ1-3; D is perhaps TRBD1 (6 bases). The CDR3 extends over 14 amino acids. Per germline, CDR1 SQVTM and CDR2 ANQGSEA. V lost 6 bases and J lost 2, with 14 bases in between.

The chain couples TRBV4-1 to TRBJ2-2; 10 nucleotides line up with TRBD1. Germline CDR1 and CDR2: MGHRA and YSYEKL. This CDR3 has 16 amino acids. V was pared by 3 bases and J by 9 bases, with 10 bases of the junction left unmatched. The CDR3 here is CASSHGDRGLHRELFF. The CDR3 DNA sequence: TGCGCCAGCAGCCACGGTGACAGGGGGCTGCACCGGGAGCTGTTTTTT.

This chain uses TRBV7-3 with TRBJ2-1; 10 nucleotides align to TRBD2. This CDR3 has 15 residues. Trimming removed 5 bases from V and 3 bases from J; junction bases left unmatched: 4. Looked up from germline, CDR1 is SGHTA and CDR2 is FQGTGA. CDR3 sequence reads: CASSPTSGDYNEQFF. As DNA, the CDR3 is TGTGCCAGCAGCCCAACTAGCGGGGACTACAATGAGCAGTTCTTC.

V is TRBV4-1 and J is TRBJ1-1, with D maybe TRBD1 (5 bases). Trimming took off 0 bases at V and 5 bases at J, with 10 bases between the two ends. Germline V lookup: CDR1 MGHRA, CDR2 YSYEKL. The CDR3 sequence is 14 residues long. CDR3 in DNA: TGCGCCAGCAGCCAAGATCGTGGGGGAACTGAAGCTTTCTTT. It specifies CASSQDRGGTEAFF.

There are a few counts of this clone. The chain employs TRBV7-2 and TRBJ1-1; D unclear. Trimming stripped 0 bases from V and 6 bases from J, with 14 bases between. The CDR3 runs to 15 residues. CDR1 is SGHTA and CDR2 is FQGNSA in the germline V gene. CDR3 sequence reads: CASSLAPPRSAEAFF. Written as DNA, the CDR3 is TGTGCCAGCAGCTTAGCGCCCCCAAGGTCGGCTGAAGCTTTCTTT.

This sequence joins TRBV2 and TRBJ2-1; the match to TRBD2 covers 14 bases. Germline CDR1 SNHLY, CDR2 FYNNEI. The CDR3 length is 15 residues. V was pared by 5 bases and J by 9 bases, with 6 bases of the junction left unmatched. The CDR3 spells CASSRLAGGQGEQFF. As DNA, the CDR3 is TGTGCCAGCAGTAGACTAGCGGGGGGGCAAGGTGAGCAGTTCTTC. Based on the CDR3 plus reference TRBV2 and TRBJ2-1, the full variable domain is EPEVTQTPSHQVTQMGQEVILRCVPISNHLYFYWYRQILGQKVEFLVSFYNNEISEKSEIFDDQFSVERPDGSNFTLKIRSTKLEDSAMYFCASSRLAGGQGEQFFGPGTRLTVL.

The chain couples TRBV5-1 to TRBJ1-1; TRBD1 aligns across 7 bases. The germline V gene has CDR1 SGHRS and CDR2 YFSETQ. Unmatched junction bases numbered 12, after V lost 4 bases and J lost 3 bases. CDR3 size: 16 residues. DNA for the CDR3: TGCGCCAGCAGCCCTCGGACAGGCGTGGAGGACACTGAAGCTTTCTTT. Translation gives CASSPRTGVEDTEAFF. Full variable domain (outside the CDR3, taken from reference TRBV5-1 and TRBJ1-1): KAGVTQTPRYLIKTRGQQVTLSCSPISGHRSVSWYQQTPGQGLQFLFEYFSETQRNKGNFPGRFSGRQFSNSRSEMNVSTLELGDSALYLCASSPRTGVEDTEAFFGQGTRLTVV.

The J gene is TRBJ2-7, the V gene TRBV30; D is undetermined. CDR3 size: 11 residues. Germline loops: CDR1 GTSNPN, CDR2 SVGIG (reference sequence). Trimming left V 2 bases short and J 4 bases short, with 6 bases between. In nucleotides, the CDR3 is TGTGCCTGGAGTACGGCTTACGAGCAGTACTTC. This codes for CAWSTAYEQYF.

This chain links TRBV6-1 with TRBJ1-2, with D possibly TRBD1 on 6 matching bases. Trimming shortened V by 4 bases and J by 3 bases, and 18 bases separated the two germline ends. The CDR3 spans 16 residues. In germline, CDR1 is MNHNS, CDR2 SASEGT. As DNA, the CDR3 is TGTGCCAGCAGTGGCCATCTACAGGGATATGACTATGGCTACACCTTC. This gives the protein CASSGHLQGYDYGYTF.

The chain has TRBV1 and TRBJ1-5; the table calls TRBD1, which could not be checked here. TRBV1 is flagged as a pseudogene. CDR3 length: 14 residues. Written as DNA, the CDR3 is TGCACCAGCAGTCCTGGGGACAGGGATCAGCCCCAGCATTTT. It is translated as CTSSPGDRDQPQHF.

This chain joins TRBV25-1 and TRBJ2-3, with a tentative D call TRBD1 (6 bases). Germline V gene sequence: CDR1 MGHDK, CDR2 SYGVNS. The CDR3 spans 14 residues. V gave up 5 bases and J gave up 1 base, with 10 bases separating them. Written as DNA, the CDR3 is TGTGCCAGCAGTTATCGACAGGGCACAGATACGCAGTATTTT. Protein sequence: CASSYRQGTDTQYF.